This T cell receptor (beta chain) was retrieved from a study of beta chain features in type 1 diabetes. Findings and caveats of the study: Type 1 diabetes patients had moderately but significantly shorter TCRB CDR3s in all four CD4+ subsets. Junctions at VDJ sites from type 1 diabetes patients had fewer insertions and more deletions.

Reverse transcription of all isolated RNA meant that expressed TCRB transcripts were sequenced. Sequencing used immunoSEQ multiplex PCR; TCRdb keeps in-frame clones, though not all of them. The profile covers under 450,000 clones, with around 13% appearing a single time and approximately 0.038% taken by the ten largest. Trimming removed 0 bases from V and 6 bases from J; junction bases left unmatched: 8. Germline CDR1 is KGHSH and CDR2 is LQKENI. CDR3 length: 17 residues. This clone was seen a handful of times. The antigen is unknown. The sequence was collected from a man aged 25 to 45 in good health. What was sequenced was naive CD4+ T cells from blood. This sequence joins TRBV18 and TRBJ2-1; TRBD2 matches 10 bases. This CDR3 reads CASSPPLAGVSGNEQFF. The CDR3 nucleotides are TGTGCCAGCTCACCACCCCTAGCGGGAGTCTCGGGCAATGAGCAGTTCTTC.